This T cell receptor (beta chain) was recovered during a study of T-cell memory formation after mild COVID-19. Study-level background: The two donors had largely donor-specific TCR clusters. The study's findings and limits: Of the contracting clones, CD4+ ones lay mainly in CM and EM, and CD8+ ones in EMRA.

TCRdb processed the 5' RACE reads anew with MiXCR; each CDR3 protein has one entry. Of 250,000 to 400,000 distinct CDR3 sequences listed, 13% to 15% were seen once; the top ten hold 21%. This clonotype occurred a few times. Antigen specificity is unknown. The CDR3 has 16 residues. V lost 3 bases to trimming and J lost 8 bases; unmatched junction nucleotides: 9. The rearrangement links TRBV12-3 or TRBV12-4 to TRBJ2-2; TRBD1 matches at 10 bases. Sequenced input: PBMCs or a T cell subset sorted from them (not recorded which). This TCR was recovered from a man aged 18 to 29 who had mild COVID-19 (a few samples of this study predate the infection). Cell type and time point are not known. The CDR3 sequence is CASSFGVTGGVGELFF. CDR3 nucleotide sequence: TGTGCCAGCAGTTTTGGCGTGACAGGGGGCGTTGGGGAGCTGTTTTTT.